These T cell receptor beta chains were read from a single sample in a study of immune evolution from preneoplasia to lung adenocarcinoma. Libraries were prepared by immunoSEQ multiplex PCR; TCRdb keeps only in-frame clonotypes and omits some of them. The sample includes about 2,300 clones, 65% to 80% seen only once; the top ten take about 16%. Sequenced input: FFPE adjacent normal lung tissue. Receptor source: a person aged 70 to 80 with lung adenocarcinoma. The CDR3 runs from the conserved cysteine through the conserved F or W. The D gene is left open where the match is weak. Not all rows give a size; the values are once, few, many and, for expanded clones, a class.

TRBV6-6	.	TRBJ1-2	few	TGTGCCAGCAGTTATCTTGCCCTCTGGTATGGCTACACCTTC	CASSYLALWYGYTF
TRBV30	TRBD2	TRBJ2-3	.	TGTGCCTGGGGGGGGCTAGCGGGGTTCACAGATACGCAGTATTTT	CAWGGLAGFTDTQYF
TRBV5-4	.	TRBJ2-5	few	TGTGCCAGCAGCTTGCCAGGGTTGGGAGAGACCCAGTACTTC	CASSLPGLGETQYF
TRBV11-2	.	TRBJ2-5	.	TGTGCCAGCACCCTCGGGCTATCCGAGACCCAGTACTTC	CASTLGLSETQYF
TRBV6-5	TRBD2	TRBJ2-5	once	TGTGCCAGCAGTTCCCGGACTAGCGGGATCGGTGAGACCCAGTACTTC	CASSSRTSGIGETQYF
TRBV28	.	TRBJ2-7	.	TGTGCCAGCAGTTTTTCTAGAACTAGCCTGACCTACGAGCAGTACTTC	CASSFSRTSLTYEQYF
TRBV28	TRBD1	TRBJ1-4	.	TGTGCCAGCAACGACAGGGGAGGGGAAAAACTGTTTTTT	CASNDRGGEKLFF
TRBV9	TRBD2	TRBJ2-7	.	TGTGCCAGCAGCGTAGGTGCGGGAGGGCCGGAGGAGCAGTACTTC	CASSVGAGGPEEQYF
TRBV29-1	.	TRBJ2-7	once	TGCAGCGCGTACGAAACGGAGCACGAGCAGTACTTC	CSAYETEHEQYF
TRBV11-2	.	TRBJ1-1	.	TGTGCCAGCAGCTTAGTACTGGGCGTGGAAGCTTTCTTT	CASSLVLGVEAFF
TRBV6-5	.	TRBJ1-2	.	TGTGCCAGCAAAAACACTTCTGACTATGGCTACACCTTC	CASKNTSDYGYTF
TRBV28	.	TRBJ2-7	.	TGTGCCAGCAGCCGAGGGGGGGGTACCTACTACGAGCAGTACTTC	CASSRGGGTYYEQYF
TRBV7-9	.	TRBJ2-7	.	TGTGCCAGCAGCTTCAAGTGGAGCTCCTACGAGCAGTACTTC	CASSFKWSSYEQYF
TRBV6-6	.	TRBJ2-5	.	TGTGCCAGCAGAAGCGGAGAGACCCAGTACTTC	CASRSGETQYF
TRBV30	TRBD2	TRBJ2-3	.	TGTGCCTGGAGTGTATTCCCTAGCGGGGGGGGCACAGATACGCAGTATTTT	CAWSVFPSGGGTDTQYF
TRBV7-6	TRBD2	TRBJ2-3	few	TGTGCCAGCAGCTTACTAGCGGGAGGCCTCACAGATACGCAGTATTTT	CASSLLAGGLTDTQYF
TRBV7-9	.	TRBJ2-5	.	TGTGCCAGCGCTGACTCAGCACAAGAGACCCAGTACTTC	CASADSAQETQYF
TRBV5-1	.	TRBJ2-5	.	TGCGCCAGCAGCTTCCAAGAGACCCAGTACTTC	CASSFQETQYF
TRBV7-9	.	TRBJ1-1	.	TGTGCCAGCAGCTTAGAGGGGAACACTGAAGCTTTCTTT	CASSLEGNTEAFF
TRBV15	.	TRBJ2-7	.	TGTGCCACCAGCAGAGAAGAAGAAAGCGACGAGCAGTACTTC	CATSREEESDEQYF
TRBV10-1	.	TRBJ2-7	once	TGCGCCAGCAGTACCGGGACCCAAACCTACGAGCAGTACTTC	CASSTGTQTYEQYF
TRBV30	TRBD1	TRBJ2-4	once	TGTGCCTGGAGTGTACGACAGGGAAGGAACATTCAGTACTTC	CAWSVRQGRNIQYF
TRBV5-1	.	TRBJ2-3	.	TGCGCCAGCAGGAGCAGCACAGATACGCAGTATTTT	CASRSSTDTQYF
TRBV5-1	TRBD1	TRBJ1-1	once	TGCGCCAGCAGCTTATTTGGACAGGGGGCGGCTGAAGCTTTCTTT	CASSLFGQGAAEAFF
TRBV15	.	TRBJ2-3	.	TGTGCCACCAGCGTGGACAATAGGGGGGCAGATACGCAGTATTTT	CATSVDNRGADTQYF
TRBV27	TRBD2	TRBJ2-5	once	TGTGCCAGCAGACCGGGACTAGCGGGAGAGACCCAGTACTTC	CASRPGLAGETQYF
TRBV10-3	.	TRBJ2-2	few	TGTGCCACCAAGTATGACCCCGCGAACACCGGGGAGCTGTTTTTT	CATKYDPANTGELFF
TRBV20-1	.	TRBJ2-5	.	TGCAGTGCTAACAAAGTAGAGACCCAGTACTTC	CSANKVETQYF
TRBV6-1	TRBD2	TRBJ2-7	.	TGTGCCAGCAGTGTTTCTACTAGCGGGAGTTACGAGCAGTACTTC	CASSVSTSGSYEQYF
TRBV27	.	TRBJ2-1	.	TGTGCCAGCTGGGACGGGTACAGCTCCTACAATGAGCAGTTCTTC	CASWDGYSSYNEQFF
TRBV7-3	TRBD2	TRBJ2-3	.	TGTGCCAGCAGCATAGCGGGAAGTGGCGCAGATACGCAGTATTTT	CASSIAGSGADTQYF
TRBV7-8	TRBD1	TRBJ1-5	.	TGTGCCAGCAGCGTCGGGACAGTGGGTCAGCCCCAGCATTTT	CASSVGTVGQPQHF
TRBV30	.	TRBJ1-1	once	TGTGCCTGCCTAGGGACCGTTAACACTGAAGCTTTCTTT	CACLGTVNTEAFF
TRBV30	.	TRBJ1-2	.	TGTGCCTGGACGACGGCCTATGGCTACACCTTC	CAWTTAYGYTF
TRBV29-1	TRBD2	TRBJ2-1	.	TGCAGCGTAATACTAGCGGCTACCTACAATGAGCAGTTCTTC	CSVILAATYNEQFF
TRBV29-1	.	TRBJ2-3	.	TGCAGCGTTGAAGAAGGGGGTGGGAGCACAGATACGCAGTATTTT	CSVEEGGGSTDTQYF
TRBV7-8	.	TRBJ1-2	.	TGTGCCAGCAGCTTAGGGACGGGCTACACCTTC	CASSLGTGYTF
TRBV25-1	.	TRBJ1-2	.	TGTGCCAGCCGACTTACAGGGAAAGGTGGCTACACCTTC	CASRLTGKGGYTF
TRBV10-3	TRBD1	TRBJ2-7	.	TGTGCCATCAGTCTGGGACAGGGGTCCTACGAGCAGTACTTC	CAISLGQGSYEQYF
TRBV6-5	.	TRBJ1-5	.	TGTGCCAGCAGCTCACAGGTAGGGGGGCAGCCCCAGCATTTT	CASSSQVGGQPQHF
TRBV29-1	TRBD2	TRBJ2-7	few	TGCAGCGAACGACTAGCGGGGTCCTACGAGCAGTACTTC	CSERLAGSYEQYF
TRBV11-2	.	TRBJ1-2	.	TGTGCCAGCAGGTTCAGGGATGGGAATGGCTACACCTTC	CASRFRDGNGYTF
TRBV9	.	TRBJ1-4	few	TGTGCCAGCAGCCCAGATACGACTGGGGAAAAACTGTTTTTT	CASSPDTTGEKLFF
TRBV2	TRBD1	TRBJ2-2	.	TGTGCCAGCAAGGGGGACAGGGGGGCCGGGGAGCTGTTTTTT	CASKGDRGAGELFF
TRBV7-2	.	TRBJ2-7	.	TGTGCCAGCAGGCCAGGGGGGGGCTCCTACGAGCAGTACTTC	CASRPGGGSYEQYF
TRBV5-1	.	TRBJ2-1	.	TGCGCCAGCTATTCCGGGACCGCTGGTGAGCAGTTCTTC	CASYSGTAGEQFF